One sample yielded the 15 T cell receptor beta chains listed below, sequenced in a study of T cell responses to AZD1222 COVID-19 vaccine. Data came from immunoSEQ multiplex PCR; TCRdb stores just in-frame clones and leaves some out. The sample consists of 100,000 or so clones, approximately 90% of them appearing once. The sequences come from peripheral blood, collected on day 0 of AZD1222 vaccination. The receptors were sampled from an adult in good health.

The chain joins TRBV5-1 to TRBJ2-1, with a possible D match to TRBD1 (6 bases). Germline V gene sequence: CDR1 SGHRS, CDR2 YFSETQ. CDR3 length: 14 residues. V dropped 4 bases and J dropped 1 base, with 9 bases sitting between them. The CDR3 reads CASSQDRSYNEQFF. Written as DNA, the CDR3 is TGCGCCAGCAGCCAGGACAGATCCTACAATGAGCAGTTCTTC.

The genes are TRBV13 and TRBJ1-1, with D perhaps TRBD1 (6 bases). V was clipped by 2 bases and J by 0 bases, with 13 bases between them. This CDR3 comprises 16 residues. Germline values: CDR1 PRHDT, CDR2 FYEKMQ (reference sequence). The CDR3 nucleotides are TGTGCCAGCAGCTTAAGGGGGTCGGGGTTGAACACTGAAGCTTTCTTT. It yields the protein CASSLRGSGLNTEAFF.

This rearrangement joins TRBV6-5 to TRBJ2-7, with 12 nucleotides matching TRBD1. CDR3 length equals 12 residues. Trimming took 10 bases from V and 7 from J; bases not matched to a gene: 5. From germline, CDR1 is MNHEY and CDR2 SVGAGI. CDR3 DNA sequence: TGTGCCACGGGACAGGGGGCGAGGGAGCAGTACTTC. It translates to CATGQGAREQYF.

The gene calls are TRBV6-5 and TRBJ1-4; no firm D call. Trimming pared 8 bases from V and 7 bases from J, leaving 17 bases between. The CDR3 length is 14 residues. The V gene's germline CDR1 is MNHEY and CDR2 SVGAGI. CDR3 DNA sequence: TGTGCCAGCGAATCAAGAGGCCAAGGTGAAAAACTGTTTTTT. Its protein product is CASESRGQGEKLFF.

The V call is TRBV12-3 or TRBV12-4, the J call TRBJ1-5, with D perhaps TRBD1 (5 bases). Trimming left V 2 bases short and J 5 bases short, with 7 bases between. The CDR3 loop spans 13 amino acids. DNA for the CDR3: TGTGCCAGCAGTTTACAAGGGGATCAGCCCCAGCATTTT. Amino acids: CASSLQGDQPQHF.

The V gene is TRBV9, the J gene TRBJ1-1, with D uncertain. V was pared by 2 bases and J by 5 bases, with 10 bases between. CDR1 is SGDLS and CDR2 is YYNGEE in the germline V gene. The CDR3 covers 13 residues. For the CDR3, the DNA is TGTGCCAGCAGCGTTGAAGGGCTGACTGAAGCTTTCTTT. It yields the protein CASSVEGLTEAFF.

The gene calls are TRBV5-1 and TRBJ1-2; 7 positions agree with TRBD1. CDR1 is SGHRS and CDR2 is YFSETQ in the germline V gene. This CDR3 is 16 amino acids long. J gave up 3 bases and V 4 bases, and 12 bases lay outside the gene matches. This CDR3 reads CASSNYQQGSDYGYTF. CDR3 nucleotide sequence: TGCGCCAGCAGCAATTACCAACAGGGGTCTGACTATGGCTACACCTTC.

The chain carries TRBV6-2 or TRBV6-3 and TRBJ1-5; maybe TRBD1 (5 bases). Between the trimmed V and J ends, which lost 5 bases and 2 bases, there was a span of 13 bases. The CDR3 covers 15 residues. CDR1 is MNHEY, CDR2 SVGEGT, per germline. DNA of the CDR3: TGTGCCAGCAGTCGGGACTCAAGGGGCAATCAGCCCCAGCATTTT. It codes for CASSRDSRGNQPQHF.

CDR3 amino acids: CATSESGPANSPLHF. The DNA of the CDR3 is TGTGCCACCAGTGAGTCGGGTCCCGCCAATTCACCCCTCCACTTT. J is TRBJ1-6 and V is TRBV15; no clear D gene. The CDR3 totals 15 residues. The V end lost 6 bases, the J end lost 7 bases, and 16 bases lay between the germline ends. Germline V CDR1 and CDR2: LNHNV, YYDKDF (reference sequence).

This chain connects TRBV7-9 to TRBJ1-4, with TRBD1 as a possible D gene (5 bases). V was shortened by 5 bases and J by 8 bases, with 15 bases between the two germline ends. Per germline, CDR1 SEHNR and CDR2 FQNEAQ (reference sequence). There are 14 residues in the CDR3. Here the CDR3 DNA reads TGTGCCAGCAGCGGCAGGGTTCTTGGGGAAAAACTGTTTTTT. It is translated as CASSGRVLGEKLFF.

The genes are TRBV12-3 or TRBV12-4 and TRBJ1-6; D is undetermined. The CDR3 runs 13 residues. Between the trimmed V and J ends, which lost 4 bases and 6 bases, there was a span of 7 bases. The CDR3 spells CASSSRSNSPLHF. CDR3 DNA: TGTGCCAGCAGTTCCAGATCTAATTCACCCCTCCACTTT.

The V gene is TRBV19, the J gene TRBJ2-6; D unresolved. The germline V gene encodes CDR1 LNHDA and CDR2 SQIVND (reference sequence). Trimming shortened V by 7 bases and J by 0 bases, and 16 bases separated the two germline ends. The CDR3 sequence is 17 residues long. DNA of the CDR3: TGTGCCAGTACCTTGTGGCAGGATAGCTCTGGGGCCAACGTCCTGACTTTC. Its translation is CASTLWQDSSGANVLTF.

V is TRBV27 and J is TRBJ1-5; possibly TRBD1 for D (6 bases). Germline V CDR1 and CDR2: MNHEY, SMNVEV (reference sequence). CDR3 size: 15 residues. V lost 9 bases and J lost 5, with 20 bases in between. CDR3 DNA: TGTGCCAGATTTCCCCAGGGGATTCGTTATCAGCCCCAGCATTTT. Protein sequence: CARFPQGIRYQPQHF.

CDR3 residues: CASSLSGQGIQKLFF. The CDR3 region has the DNA TGTGCCAGCAGCCTGTCGGGACAGGGGATTCAAAAACTGTTTTTT. The chain couples TRBV5-4 to TRBJ1-4, with TRBD1 matching 10 bases. The CDR3 totals 15 residues. Germline trimming cut 4 bases from V and 9 bases from J; bases unmatched to any gene: 9. Germline V gives CDR1 SGHNT, CDR2 YYREEE (reference sequence). Drawing the rest from reference TRBV5-4 and TRBJ1-4, the complete variable domain is ETGVTQSPTHLIKTRGQQVTLRCSSQSGHNTVSWYQQALGQGPQFIFQYYREEENGRGNFPPRFSGLQFPNYSSELNVNALELDDSALYLCASSLSGQGIQKLFFGSGTQLSVL.

The gene calls are TRBV11-1 and TRBJ2-5, with D hard to call. With 4 bases removed from V and 2 bases from J, the gap between germline ends came to 2 bases. CDR1 and CDR2 (germline): SGHAT, FQDESV (reference sequence). The CDR3 is 11 amino acids. The DNA for the CDR3 is TGTGCCAGCAGCTCTCAAGAGACCCAGTACTTC. Translated: CASSSQETQYF.